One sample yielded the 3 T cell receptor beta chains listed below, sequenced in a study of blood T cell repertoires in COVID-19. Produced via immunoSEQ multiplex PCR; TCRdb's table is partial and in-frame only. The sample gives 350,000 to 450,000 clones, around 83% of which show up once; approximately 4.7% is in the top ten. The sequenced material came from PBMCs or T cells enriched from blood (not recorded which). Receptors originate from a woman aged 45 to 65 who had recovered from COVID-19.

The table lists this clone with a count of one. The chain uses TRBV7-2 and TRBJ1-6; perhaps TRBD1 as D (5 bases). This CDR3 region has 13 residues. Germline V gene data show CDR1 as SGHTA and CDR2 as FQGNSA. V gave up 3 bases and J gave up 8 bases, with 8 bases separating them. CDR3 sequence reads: CASSFTQDSPLHF. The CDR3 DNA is TGTGCCAGCAGCTTTACACAGGATTCACCCCTCCACTTT.

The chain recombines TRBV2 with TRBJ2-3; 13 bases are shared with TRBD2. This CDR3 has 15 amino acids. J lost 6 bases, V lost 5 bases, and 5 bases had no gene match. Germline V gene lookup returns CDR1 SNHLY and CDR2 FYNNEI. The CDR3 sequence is CASSPGTSGTDTQYF. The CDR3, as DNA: TGTGCCAGCAGTCCCGGGACTAGCGGGACGGATACGCAGTATTTT.

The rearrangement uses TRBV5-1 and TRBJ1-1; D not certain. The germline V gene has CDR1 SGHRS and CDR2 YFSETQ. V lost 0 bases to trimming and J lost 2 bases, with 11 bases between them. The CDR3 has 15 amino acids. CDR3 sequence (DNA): TGCGCCAGCAGCTTGGCCGTTAAATTCAACACTGAAGCTTTCTTT. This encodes CASSLAVKFNTEAFF. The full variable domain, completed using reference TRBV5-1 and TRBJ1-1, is KAGVTQTPRYLIKTRGQQVTLSCSPISGHRSVSWYQQTPGQGLQFLFEYFSETQRNKGNFPGRFSGRQFSNSRSEMNVSTLELGDSALYLCASSLAVKFNTEAFFGQGTRLTVV.